The rows below give T cell receptor beta chains drawn from one sample of a study of cytomegalovirus exposure and HLA in healthy donors. The protocol was immunoSEQ multiplex PCR, while the TCRdb copy is restricted to in-frame clones and leaves out a portion. The table records some 100,000 clones, around 81% of them present only once. Sequencing was done on a sample of PBMCs. These receptors were taken from a young woman in good health and CMV-seronegative. Both conserved end residues are part of each CDR3. A D gene is named only where the DNA matches it firmly. Where a row states a size, it is once, few, many or the class of an expanded clone; other rows omit it.

J,V,D,size,DNA,CDR3
TRBJ1-2,TRBV30,.,.,TGTGCCTGGAGTGGGGGCCCTGGCTATGGCTACACCTTC,CAWSGGPGYGYTF
TRBJ1-2,TRBV19,.,.,TGTGCCAGTAACCAAGGTCTGGGGGGATATGGCTACACCTTC,CASNQGLGGYGYTF
TRBJ2-3,TRBV10-2,TRBD2,.,TGCGCCAGCAGTGAGCCTAGCGGGGGCACAGATACGCAGTATTTT,CASSEPSGGTDTQYF
TRBJ1-5,TRBV27,TRBD1,.,TGTGCCAGCAGTTCCAGGGGGACAGGGTGGACGGACAATCAGCCCCAGCATTTT,CASSSRGTGWTDNQPQHF
TRBJ1-1,TRBV19,.,once,TGTGCCAGTAGTATAGAAGGATTACTAAGAGCTGAAGCTTTCTTT,CASSIEGLLRAEAFF
TRBJ1-1,TRBV9,.,.,TGTGCCAGCAGCGTAGTTCTAGGGAGACCTTTCTTT,CASSVVLGRPFF
TRBJ2-7,TRBV5-6,.,few,TGTGCCTCTAGAACAGCGGACTCCTACGAGCAGTACTTC,CASRTADSYEQYF
TRBJ1-1,TRBV15,.,once,TGTGCCACCAGCAGATTCTATACTGAAGCTTTCTTT,CATSRFYTEAFF
TRBJ1-2,TRBV28,.,.,TGTGCCAGCAGTTTACCGACAGTCTATGGCTACACCTTC,CASSLPTVYGYTF
TRBJ2-1,TRBV29-1,TRBD1,.,TGCAGCGTTGAAGATCCCCGGACAGGGTCCTACAATGAGCAGTTCTTC,CSVEDPRTGSYNEQFF
TRBJ2-7,TRBV9,.,.,TGTGCCAGCAGCCCGATCTGGGGGGGAGAGGGGGATTTTGAGCAGTACTTC,CASSPIWGGEGDFEQYF
TRBJ1-3,TRBV5-6,.,.,TGTGCCAGCAGATTTCTGGTCAGATTAACTGGAAACACCATATATTTT,CASRFLVRLTGNTIYF
TRBJ1-2,TRBV5-1,TRBD1,.,TGCGCCAGCAGCCTGGAGGGACAGAACTATGGCTACACCTTC,CASSLEGQNYGYTF
TRBJ2-3,TRBV11-2,.,.,TGTGCCAGCAGCTTAGGCGGTACCATGCCCACAGATACGCAGTATTTT,CASSLGGTMPTDTQYF
TRBJ1-5,TRBV5-5,.,.,TGTGCCAGCAGCCTCGGACACCCGAATCAGCCCCAGCATTTT,CASSLGHPNQPQHF